A selection of T cell receptor beta chains follows, all from one sample in a study of CD8+CD57+ T cells in acquired aplastic anemia. TCRdb reprocessed the reads via MiXCR and lists one record per CDR3 protein. The top ten hold nearly 20% of the sample, which has hundreds of thousands of distinct CDR3 sequences, under 55% seen once. The sequenced sample was sorted CD4+, CD8+, or CD8+CD57+ T cells (not recorded which) from PBMCs. These receptors all come from a human donor with aplastic anemia. Both conserved end residues are part of each CDR3. D genes are given only for firm matches. Some rows have no size entry. The others give once, few or many, or a class for an expanded clone.

j_call d_call clone_size v_call cdr3_nt cdr3_aa
TRBJ1-2 . . TRBV29-1 TGCAGTGCTAGTTCGCGCGCTTCGAACTATGGCTACACCTTC CSASSRASNYGYTF
TRBJ1-5 . many TRBV5-8 TGTGCCAGCAGCTGGGGGCAGCCCCAGCATTTT CASSWGQPQHF
TRBJ2-5 . many TRBV6-1 TGTGCCAGCAGTGACTGGGGGTACAAGGAGACCCAGTACTTC CASSDWGYKETQYF
TRBJ1-5 TRBD1 once TRBV19 TGTGCCAGTAGTACCGGGACAGGGGGCGAGAACAATCAGCCCCAGCATTTT CASSTGTGGENNQPQHF
TRBJ2-5 . many TRBV7-2 TGTGCCAGCAGCCGCCACCGGGACCGAGAAGAGACCCAGTACTTC CASSRHRDREETQYF
TRBJ2-1 . many TRBV10-3 TGTGCCATCAAGTGGGAAAGACAAGGGCATGAGCAGTTCTTC CAIKWERQGHEQFF
TRBJ1-5 . . TRBV20-1 TGCAGTGCTAGTAGGTGGGGTCAGCCCCAGCATTTT CSASRWGQPQHF
TRBJ2-7 . . TRBV9 TGTGCCAGCAGCTTAGTTCGTACCGTGCAGTACTTC CASSLVRTVQYF
TRBJ2-7 TRBD2 many TRBV7-8 TGTGCCAGTTCTTTCAGGGGGGCTAGCGGGGGGTACCCCTACGAGCAGTACTTC CASSFRGASGGYPYEQYF
TRBJ1-6 . many TRBV24-1 TGTGCCACCAGTGATTCATATTCACCCCTCCACTTT CATSDSYSPLHF
TRBJ2-7 TRBD1 . TRBV2 TGTGCCAGCAGCCCCGGGACAGCAGTTTACGAGCAGTACTTC CASSPGTAVYEQYF
TRBJ1-3 TRBD1 . TRBV7-2 TGTGCCAGCAGCTTCCGGGACAGAGGAAACACCATATATTTT CASSFRDRGNTIYF
TRBJ2-3 TRBD2 . TRBV7-9 TGTGCCAGCAGTTACTTGATAGCGGGAGTCCCGGATACGCAGTATTTT CASSYLIAGVPDTQYF
TRBJ2-5 . . TRBV5-1 TGCGCCAGCAGCTTCTATGGAGGTCGCCAAGAGACCCAGTACTTC CASSFYGGRQETQYF
TRBJ2-3 TRBD1 many TRBV5-8 TGTGCCAGCAGACCCCGGGACAGGGAAGATACGCAGTATTTT CASRPRDREDTQYF
TRBJ2-2 TRBD1 . TRBV15 TGTGCCACCAGCAGGGGGCTAGACAGGGAGACCGGGGAGCTGTTTTTT CATSRGLDRETGELFF
TRBJ2-7 TRBD2 many TRBV9 TGTGCCAGCAGCATTAGCGGGGGGACCGAGCAGTACTTC CASSISGGTEQYF
TRBJ2-2 . . TRBV19 TGTGCCAGTAGCTATAGATTGGAATTT CASSYRLEF
TRBJ1-2 . . TRBV20-1 TGCAGTGCTACGGACAGTTTAGAAGGCTGCACCTTC CSATDSLEGCTF
TRBJ2-4 . many TRBV19 TGTGCCAGTAGTATCGCGGAGGGAGAACTAGCCAAAAACATTCAGTACTTC CASSIAEGELAKNIQYF
TRBJ1-1 . many TRBV12-3/TRBV12-4 TGTGCCAGCAGTTTTACGTCTATGGGCACTGAAGCTTTCTTT CASSFTSMGTEAFF
TRBJ1-2 TRBD1 many TRBV11-2 TGTGCCAGCAGCTTAGCTAAGACAGGGGACGCTAACTATGGCTACACCTTC CASSLAKTGDANYGYTF
TRBJ1-5 . . TRBV19 TGTGCCAGTACCGTAGACAGCGCCTATAGCAATCAGCCCCAGCATTTT CASTVDSAYSNQPQHF
TRBJ2-4 . many TRBV10-2 TGCGCCAGCAGTCTAGGTGAAACCAAAAACATTCAGTACTTC CASSLGETKNIQYF
TRBJ2-7 . few TRBV29-1 TGCAGCGTTGTGTCGGGCGAATACTCCTACGAGCAGTACTTC CSVVSGEYSYEQYF
TRBJ2-2 . many TRBV5-1 TGCGCCAGCAGCTCCGATTTGGATGGGACCGGGGAGCTGTTTTTT CASSSDLDGTGELFF
TRBJ2-1 . many TRBV12-3/TRBV12-4 TGTGCCAGCAGCTCCTTTCCCCGGGGCTGGGGGGAGCAGTTCTTC CASSSFPRGWGEQFF
TRBJ1-3 . many TRBV15 TGTGCCACCAGCCGCAGGGAAGGAAACACCATATATTTT CATSRREGNTIYF
TRBJ1-1 . few TRBV20-1 TGCAGTGCTCGTCCTCGGGTGAACACTGAAGCTTTCTTT CSARPRVNTEAFF
TRBJ2-2 . few TRBV3-1 TGTGCCAGCAGCCAAGATCGCTTACAATCCGGGGAGCTGTTTTTT CASSQDRLQSGELFF
TRBJ1-1 TRBD1 many TRBV10-3 TGTGCCATCAGTGGGGACAGGTCGAACACTGAAGCTTTCTTT CAISGDRSNTEAFF
TRBJ2-7 . . TRBV5-1 TGCGCCAGCAGCTTGTTCGGGGGAAACTACGAGCAGTACTTC CASSLFGGNYEQYF
TRBJ2-2 TRBD1 many TRBV7-6 TGTGCCAGCAGCTTAGCCTATTCAGGGGGAGCGAACACCGGGGAGCTGTTTTTT CASSLAYSGGANTGELFF
TRBJ1-6 TRBD1 many TRBV15 TGTGCCACCCGACGGGACAGCAGCTCCTATAATTCACCCCTCCACTTT CATRRDSSSYNSPLHF
TRBJ2-3 TRBD1 . TRBV20-1 TGCAGTACTAGAGCACCAGGACAGGGATTTACAGATACGCAGTATTTT CSTRAPGQGFTDTQYF
TRBJ2-7 TRBD2 . TRBV27 TGTGCCAGCAGTTCTCCCCATGGCGGGGGGGCCGGGGAGCAGTACTTC CASSSPHGGGAGEQYF
TRBJ1-3 . . TRBV3-1 TGTGCCAGCAGCCAAGTCCGGGGGGGTAGCTCTGGAAACACCATATATTTT CASSQVRGGSSGNTIYF
TRBJ1-2 . many TRBV20-1 TGCAGTGCTAGAGATTTGGGTCCGGCGGGGAACTATGGCTACACCTTC CSARDLGPAGNYGYTF
TRBJ2-5 TRBD1 . TRBV7-3 TGTGCCAGCAGCTCTGGGACAGGGGATCAGCCCCAGTACTTC CASSSGTGDQPQYF
TRBJ1-2 . . TRBV19 TGTGCCAGTAGTATCCAGGGTACCTATGGCTACACCTTC CASSIQGTYGYTF
TRBJ2-7 TRBD1 few TRBV2 TGTGCCAGCAGTGTACAGGGGATTAGCGAGCAGTACTTC CASSVQGISEQYF
TRBJ2-7 . many TRBV12-3/TRBV12-4 TGTGCCAGCAGTTTATCCAGGGCCTCCTACGAGCAGTACTTC CASSLSRASYEQYF
TRBJ1-2 . many TRBV7-9 TGTGCCAGCAGCTTAGAGTCAGGGGATGGCTACACCTTC CASSLESGDGYTF
TRBJ2-1 TRBD2 . TRBV7-2 TGTGCCAGCAGCTCGGGACTAGCGGGGGGACTCGGTGAGCAGTTCTTC CASSSGLAGGLGEQFF
TRBJ2-1 . . TRBV6-6 TGTGCCAGCAGTTACTCGTCGGCGGACCCTGGAGACAATGAGCAGTTCTTC CASSYSSADPGDNEQFF
TRBJ1-1 . many TRBV6-1 TGTGCCAGCACGGGCAGGTGGAACACTGAAGCTTTCTTT CASTGRWNTEAFF
TRBJ2-5 . . TRBV29-1 TGCAGCGTAAGGGGGGGTTTTGGTGTCCAGTACTTC CSVRGGFGVQYF
TRBJ2-7 TRBD2 . TRBV5-1 TGCGCCAGCAGCACAGCGGGGGGATCCTACGAGCAGTACTTC CASSTAGGSYEQYF
TRBJ2-2 . many TRBV12-3/TRBV12-4 TGTGCCAGCAGTTTGGGAGGGGGGCAGAACACCGGGGAGCTGTTTTTT CASSLGGGQNTGELFF
TRBJ2-7 . few TRBV2 TGTGCCAGCAGTGAATCAGGGGCCGAGCAGTACTTC CASSESGAEQYF
TRBJ2-7 . few TRBV18 TGTGCCAGCTCACGCCCCGGGACGGACTCCTACGAGCAGTACTTC CASSRPGTDSYEQYF
TRBJ1-1 TRBD1 . TRBV10-3 TGTGCCATCGGACTACAGGGGGCGTCTGAAGCTTTCTTT CAIGLQGASEAFF
TRBJ1-1 . . TRBV29-1 TGCAGCACCAACCTTGGGGGGAACACTGAAGCTTTCTTT CSTNLGGNTEAFF